This paragraph reports one T cell receptor (beta chain). The data belong to a study of blood T cells in healthy people across ages. A second PCR, run for roughly 7 to 12 cycles, used a sample-barcoded 5' primer plus a J-beta primer mix. From the 5' RACE reads, TCRdb called clonotypes with MiXCR, one entry per CDR3 protein. The sample carries 1.5 million or so distinct CDR3 sequences, approximately 43% recorded once. The CDR3 consists of 15 residues. CDR1 and CDR2 from the germline V gene are MNHEY and SVGAGI. J was trimmed by 4 bases and V by 3 bases; bases with no gene match: 7. The TCR sequence derives from a woman between 18 and 29 years old in good health. The chain combines TRBV6-5 with TRBJ1-2; 8 nucleotides align to TRBD1. The material sequenced was blood. DNA of the CDR3: TGTGCCAGCAGTTATTCGTCAGGGGGCACCTATGGCTACACCTTC. Translated, it gives CASSYSSGGTYGYTF.